The TCR beta chain under discussion was sequenced for a study of T cell responses to AZD1222 COVID-19 vaccine. Broader study findings: Spike was spanned by vaccine-associated CD4 TCRs, with dominance at 160-218 and 743-854. Possibly, clonal diversity was underestimated; donors were largely white British and included more females. Spike-specific TCR breadth and depth went up after people got two AZD1222 doses.

This clone came up once. Its antigen remains unknown. Trimming removed 6 bases at V and 9 bases at J, with 18 bases between. The CDR3 is made up of 15 amino acids. Germline V lookup: CDR1 MNHNS, CDR2 SASEGT. Some clones are missing from TCRdb's copy, which holds only in-frame ones; the method was immunoSEQ multiplex PCR. The sample contains approximately 150,000 clones, 85% to 95% of which appear only once. This rearrangement joins TRBV6-1 to TRBJ1-6, with D maybe TRBD1 (6 bases). This clonotype originated in an adult in good health. The sample consisted of peripheral blood, taken on day 0 of AZD1222 vaccination. CDR3 nucleotide sequence: TGTGCCAGCAGAAAACCCGGGCAGGGGATTTCACCCCTCCACTTT. This sequence encodes CASRKPGQGISPLHF.